These T cell receptor beta chains were read from a single sample in a study of cytomegalovirus exposure and HLA in healthy donors. This table comes from immunoSEQ multiplex PCR, and its TCRdb copy is limited to in-frame clones, with some not included. Among over 150,000 clones, roughly 80% were seen once, and the ten largest hold around 4.5%. Sequencing used PBMCs. The receptor set was obtained from a man between 25 and 39 years old in good health and CMV-seronegative. The CDR3 runs from the conserved cysteine through the conserved F or W. Each record gives: V gene, J gene, clone size, CDR3 protein. Only part of the rows carry a size: once, few, many, or a class if the clone is expanded.

v_call: TRBV5-1; j_call: TRBJ1-1; clone_size: -; cdr3_aa: CASSLGGGPDTEAFF
v_call: TRBV7-8; j_call: TRBJ1-2; clone_size: -; cdr3_aa: CASSLIQDTNYGYTF
v_call: TRBV5-4; j_call: TRBJ2-5; clone_size: -; cdr3_aa: CASSGTGTSGRETQYF
v_call: TRBV5-4; j_call: TRBJ2-1; clone_size: -; cdr3_aa: CASTSRGGGAYNEQFF
v_call: TRBV5-8; j_call: TRBJ1-6; clone_size: -; cdr3_aa: CASSFMVDRSLHF
v_call: TRBV4-2; j_call: TRBJ1-2; clone_size: -; cdr3_aa: CASSHIDRSNGYTF
v_call: TRBV13; j_call: TRBJ2-7; clone_size: few; cdr3_aa: CASSVGQYYEQYF
v_call: TRBV6-5; j_call: TRBJ1-1; clone_size: -; cdr3_aa: CASSLETGYTEAFF
v_call: TRBV28; j_call: TRBJ1-4; clone_size: -; cdr3_aa: CASSPLNRGRGEKLFF
v_call: TRBV10-3; j_call: TRBJ1-3; clone_size: once; cdr3_aa: CAIRTGMGDTIYF
v_call: TRBV25-1; j_call: TRBJ2-1; clone_size: -; cdr3_aa: CASSESIRVCGQFF
v_call: TRBV10-2; j_call: TRBJ2-3; clone_size: -; cdr3_aa: CASSRDLDISTDTQYF
v_call: TRBV7-2; j_call: TRBJ1-1; clone_size: -; cdr3_aa: CASSFDSPFEAFF
v_call: TRBV9; j_call: TRBJ2-3; clone_size: -; cdr3_aa: CASSPGQSNMNTDTQYF
v_call: TRBV9; j_call: TRBJ2-1; clone_size: -; cdr3_aa: CASSWGVPGLDGNEQFF
v_call: TRBV19; j_call: TRBJ2-3; clone_size: -; cdr3_aa: CASSFLTSASSTDTQYF
v_call: TRBV30; j_call: TRBJ2-3; clone_size: few; cdr3_aa: CAWTHPGDSRYF
v_call: TRBV5-1; j_call: TRBJ2-7; clone_size: once; cdr3_aa: CASRPGLAGYEQYF
v_call: TRBV7-2; j_call: TRBJ2-7; clone_size: -; cdr3_aa: CASSLSGRGVYEQYF
v_call: TRBV7-9; j_call: TRBJ2-5; clone_size: -; cdr3_aa: CASIHETGGPRETQYF
v_call: TRBV11-3; j_call: TRBJ2-3; clone_size: -; cdr3_aa: CASGLAGVDTQYF
v_call: TRBV5-1; j_call: TRBJ1-4; clone_size: -; cdr3_aa: CASSSGLDEKLFF
v_call: TRBV10-1; j_call: TRBJ1-2; clone_size: -; cdr3_aa: CAANGRTDGYTF
v_call: TRBV5-8; j_call: TRBJ1-1; clone_size: -; cdr3_aa: CASSLGAYLLTAFF
v_call: TRBV2; j_call: TRBJ1-5; clone_size: -; cdr3_aa: CASSRGNQPQHF
v_call: TRBV28; j_call: TRBJ1-1; clone_size: -; cdr3_aa: CASSLAGGHTEAFF
v_call: TRBV6-4; j_call: TRBJ2-1; clone_size: -; cdr3_aa: CASSVFLQRTSGGAYNEQFF
v_call: TRBV7-9; j_call: TRBJ1-1; clone_size: -; cdr3_aa: CASSLGTVEAFF
v_call: TRBV30; j_call: TRBJ2-7; clone_size: few; cdr3_aa: CASSGLAGPYEQYF
v_call: TRBV19; j_call: TRBJ1-5; clone_size: -; cdr3_aa: CASTRANQPQHF
v_call: TRBV2; j_call: TRBJ2-7; clone_size: -; cdr3_aa: CASSEAKGLYYEQYF
v_call: TRBV19; j_call: TRBJ1-5; clone_size: -; cdr3_aa: CASSIGTGAGQPQHF
v_call: TRBV4-3; j_call: TRBJ1-6; clone_size: -; cdr3_aa: CASSQGRVGSSYNSPLHF
v_call: TRBV19; j_call: TRBJ1-3; clone_size: -; cdr3_aa: CASSFQGENTIYF
v_call: TRBV5-1; j_call: TRBJ1-6; clone_size: -; cdr3_aa: CASSLLGTGVSPLHF
v_call: TRBV5-6; j_call: TRBJ1-1; clone_size: -; cdr3_aa: CASSLQGTEAFF
v_call: TRBV5-1; j_call: TRBJ1-2; clone_size: -; cdr3_aa: CASDTGTGGYTF
v_call: TRBV19; j_call: TRBJ2-7; clone_size: few; cdr3_aa: CASSYRGESYEQYF
v_call: TRBV14; j_call: TRBJ1-3; clone_size: -; cdr3_aa: CASSQGQGLSGNTIYF
v_call: TRBV6-1; j_call: TRBJ2-7; clone_size: -; cdr3_aa: CAAVRTYEQYF
v_call: TRBV6-5; j_call: TRBJ1-1; clone_size: -; cdr3_aa: CASIPTGANTEAFF
v_call: TRBV5-1; j_call: TRBJ2-3; clone_size: -; cdr3_aa: CASSLDSDRTPDTQYF
v_call: TRBV14; j_call: TRBJ1-1; clone_size: -; cdr3_aa: CASTGTGGFLGTEAFF
v_call: TRBV27; j_call: TRBJ2-7; clone_size: few; cdr3_aa: CASSLVGLRQGNEQYF
v_call: TRBV6-5; j_call: TRBJ1-5; clone_size: few; cdr3_aa: CASSKGARNQPQHF
v_call: TRBV11-2; j_call: TRBJ2-5; clone_size: few; cdr3_aa: CASSLRGGRASETQYF
v_call: TRBV9; j_call: TRBJ1-1; clone_size: -; cdr3_aa: CASRGPTGNTEAFF
v_call: TRBV7-3; j_call: TRBJ2-1; clone_size: -; cdr3_aa: CASSLELAGPEQFF